This entry features one T cell receptor (beta chain) sequence. Antigen unknown. The sample comes from a study of cytomegalovirus exposure and HLA in healthy donors. Findings of the study overall: Many donors carried some public TCRs, although rarity characterized most TCR sequences. Cytomegalovirus status was reportedly diagnosed by the classifier with high sensitivity and specificity. There were a few CMV-associated chains whose specificity for CMV antigens was confirmed in vitro.

Assay: immunoSEQ multiplex PCR; the TCRdb copy retains only in-frame clones and omits some. The repertoire has roughly 150,000 clones, roughly 91% of them found once; the top ten carry 2.5% to 4%. The CDR3 sequence is 14 residues long. In germline, CDR1 is SGHAT, CDR2 FQDESV (reference sequence). The V and J ends lost 6 bases and 1 base respectively, with 12 bases between them. The receptor was derived from a woman aged 18 to 35 in good health and CMV-seropositive. J is TRBJ2-5 and V is TRBV11-1; the D gene is possibly TRBD1 (5 bases). The sequenced sample consisted of PBMCs. CDR3 region: CASSNKGIQETQYF. The CDR3 DNA reads as TGTGCCAGCAGTAATAAGGGGATCCAAGAGACCCAGTACTTC.